This TCR beta chain was sequenced for a study of PD-1 blockade in classical Hodgkin lymphoma. Whole-study context: Each patient was given nivolumab 3 mg/kg through a vein every 2 weeks. General study results and limits: Complete responders entered with baseline diversity on par with newly diagnosed patients, the results showed. TCR diversity rose significantly by C4D1 in CD4+ but not CD8+ cells.

Profiled with immunoSEQ multiplex PCR; TCRdb holds only in-frame clones, not every one. The sample includes around 65,000 clones, about 87% of them seen just once. Autologous stem cell transplantation was followed by relapse in every patient, and brentuximab vedotin exposure varied. The germline gives CDR1 ENHRY, CDR2 SYGVKD. This CDR3 has 14 residues. V lost 0 bases, J lost 7 bases, and 10 bases lay in between. As to this clone: Its antigen is as yet unknown.

The input for sequencing was peripheral blood mononuclear cells (PBMCs), taken at baseline. The clonotype was recovered from a human donor with classical Hodgkin lymphoma. The V and J genes are TRBV10-3 and TRBJ1-5, with D possibly being TRBD1 (5 bases). The CDR3 region is CAISESGEKQPQHF. Written as DNA, the CDR3 is TGTGCCATCAGTGAGTCGGGGGAAAAACAGCCCCAGCATTTT.